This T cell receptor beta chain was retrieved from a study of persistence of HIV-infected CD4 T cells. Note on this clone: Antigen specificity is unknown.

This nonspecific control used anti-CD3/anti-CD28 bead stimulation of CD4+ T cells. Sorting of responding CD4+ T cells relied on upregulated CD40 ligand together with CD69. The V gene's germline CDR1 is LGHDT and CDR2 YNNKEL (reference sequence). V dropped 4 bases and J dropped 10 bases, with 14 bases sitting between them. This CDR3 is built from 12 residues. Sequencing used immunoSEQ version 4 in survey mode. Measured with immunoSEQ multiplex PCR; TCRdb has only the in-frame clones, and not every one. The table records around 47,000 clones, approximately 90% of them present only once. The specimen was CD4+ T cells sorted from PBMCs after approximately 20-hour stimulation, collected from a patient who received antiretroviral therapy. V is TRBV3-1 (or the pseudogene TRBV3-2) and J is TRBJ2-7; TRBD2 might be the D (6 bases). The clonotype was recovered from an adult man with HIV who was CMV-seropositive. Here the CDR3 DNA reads TGTGCCAGCAGCCTAGGGCCGGGAGTTCAGTACTTC. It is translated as CASSLGPGVQYF.